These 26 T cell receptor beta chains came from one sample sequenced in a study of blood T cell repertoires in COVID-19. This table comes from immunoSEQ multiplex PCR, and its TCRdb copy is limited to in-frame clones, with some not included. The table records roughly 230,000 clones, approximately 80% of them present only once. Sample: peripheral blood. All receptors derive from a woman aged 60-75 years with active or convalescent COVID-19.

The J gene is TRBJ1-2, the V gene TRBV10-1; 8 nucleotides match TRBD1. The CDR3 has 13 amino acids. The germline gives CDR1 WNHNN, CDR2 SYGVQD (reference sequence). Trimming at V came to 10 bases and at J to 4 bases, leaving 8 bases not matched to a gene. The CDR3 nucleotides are TGCGCCACCTCGGGACAGGCGGGCTATGGCTACACCTTC. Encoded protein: CATSGQAGYGYTF.

CDR3 sequence: CASRKGTEAFF. DNA for the CDR3: TGTGCCAGCCGGAAGGGGACTGAAGCTTTCTTT. J is TRBJ1-1 and V is TRBV2, with D possibly being TRBD1 (5 bases). This CDR3 comprises 11 residues. V lost 8 bases, J lost 5 bases, and 9 bases lay in between. Germline CDR1 SNHLY, CDR2 FYNNEI. The full variable domain, completed using reference TRBV2 and TRBJ1-1, is EPEVTQTPSHQVTQMGQEVILRCVPISNHLYFYWYRQILGQKVEFLVSFYNNEISEKSEIFDDQFSVERPDGSNFTLKIRSTKLEDSAMYFCASRKGTEAFFGQGTRLTVV.

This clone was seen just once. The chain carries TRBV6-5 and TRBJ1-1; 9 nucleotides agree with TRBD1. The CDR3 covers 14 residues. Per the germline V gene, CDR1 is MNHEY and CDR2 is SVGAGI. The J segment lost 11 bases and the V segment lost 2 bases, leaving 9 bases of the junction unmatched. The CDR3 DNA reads TGTGCCAGCAGTTACCTTCAGACAGGGGGAATTGCTTTCTTT. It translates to CASSYLQTGGIAFF.

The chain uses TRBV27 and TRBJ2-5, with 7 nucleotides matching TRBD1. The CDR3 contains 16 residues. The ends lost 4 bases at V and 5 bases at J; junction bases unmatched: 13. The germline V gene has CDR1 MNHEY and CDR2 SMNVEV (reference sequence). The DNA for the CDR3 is TGTGCCAGCAGTTCGCCACAGGGGACGGGTAGTGAGACCCAGTACTTC. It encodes CASSSPQGTGSETQYF.

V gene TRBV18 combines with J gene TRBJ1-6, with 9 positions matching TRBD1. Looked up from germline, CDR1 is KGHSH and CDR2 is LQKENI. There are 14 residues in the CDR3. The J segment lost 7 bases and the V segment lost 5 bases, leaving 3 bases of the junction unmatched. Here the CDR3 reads CASSRTGENSPLHF. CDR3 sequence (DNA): TGTGCCAGCTCAAGGACAGGGGAGAATTCACCCCTCCACTTT.

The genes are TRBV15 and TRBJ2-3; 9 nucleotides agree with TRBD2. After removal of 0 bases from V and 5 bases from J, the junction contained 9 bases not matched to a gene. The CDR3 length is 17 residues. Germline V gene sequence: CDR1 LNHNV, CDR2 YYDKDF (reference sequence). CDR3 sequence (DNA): TGTGCCACCAGCAGAGATTGGGTAGCGGGAGCTGGAGATACGCAGTATTTT. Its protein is CATSRDWVAGAGDTQYF.

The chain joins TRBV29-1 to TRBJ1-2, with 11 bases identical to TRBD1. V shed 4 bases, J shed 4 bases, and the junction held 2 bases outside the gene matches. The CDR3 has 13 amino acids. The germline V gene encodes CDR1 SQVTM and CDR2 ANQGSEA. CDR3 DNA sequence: TGCAGCGTTGTCGGACAGGGGGCCTATGGCTACACCTTC. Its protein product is CSVVGQGAYGYTF.

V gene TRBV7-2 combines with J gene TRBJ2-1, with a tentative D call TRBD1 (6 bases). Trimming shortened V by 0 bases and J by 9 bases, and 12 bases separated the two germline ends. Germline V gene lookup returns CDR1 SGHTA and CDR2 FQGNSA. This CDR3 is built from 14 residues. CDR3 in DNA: TGTGCCAGCAGCTTAGCCGGACAGAGAGGTGAGCAGTTCTTC. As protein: CASSLAGQRGEQFF.

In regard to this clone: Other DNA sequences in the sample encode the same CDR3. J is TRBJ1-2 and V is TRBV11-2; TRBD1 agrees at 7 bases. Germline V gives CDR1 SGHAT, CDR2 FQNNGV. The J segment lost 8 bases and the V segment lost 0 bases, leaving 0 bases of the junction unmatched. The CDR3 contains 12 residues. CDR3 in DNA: TGTGCCAGCAGCTTAGAAGGGGGCGGCTACACCTTC. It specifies CASSLEGGGYTF.

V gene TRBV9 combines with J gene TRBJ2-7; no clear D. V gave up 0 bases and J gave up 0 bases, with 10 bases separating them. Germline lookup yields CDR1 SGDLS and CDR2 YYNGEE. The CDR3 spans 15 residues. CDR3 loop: CASSVGGGLSYEQYF. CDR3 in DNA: TGTGCCAGCAGCGTAGGAGGCGGCCTCTCCTACGAGCAGTACTTC. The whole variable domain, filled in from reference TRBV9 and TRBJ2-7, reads DSGVTQTPKHLITATGQRVTLRCSPRSGDLSVYWYQQSLDQGLQFLIQYYNGEERAKGNILERFSAQQFPDLHSELNLSSLELGDSALYFCASSVGGGLSYEQYFGPGTRLTVT.

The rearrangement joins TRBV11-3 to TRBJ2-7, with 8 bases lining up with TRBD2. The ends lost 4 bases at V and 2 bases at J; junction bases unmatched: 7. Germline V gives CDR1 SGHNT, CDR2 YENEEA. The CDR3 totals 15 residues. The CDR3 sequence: CASSSPTGGTYEQYF. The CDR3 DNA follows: TGTGCCAGCAGCTCGCCTACGGGGGGGACCTACGAGCAGTACTTC.

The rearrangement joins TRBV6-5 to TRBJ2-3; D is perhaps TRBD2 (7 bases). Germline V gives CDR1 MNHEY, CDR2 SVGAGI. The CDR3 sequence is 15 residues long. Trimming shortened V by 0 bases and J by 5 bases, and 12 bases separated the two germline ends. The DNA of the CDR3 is TGTGCCAGCAGTTACTCGGCGGGGGCGGTAGATACGCAGTATTTT. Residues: CASSYSAGAVDTQYF.

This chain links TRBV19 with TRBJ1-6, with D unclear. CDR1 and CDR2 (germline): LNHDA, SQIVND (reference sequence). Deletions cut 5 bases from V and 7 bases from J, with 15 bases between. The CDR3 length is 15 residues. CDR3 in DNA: TGTGCCAGTAGTCCCACGGCGGGGAGGAATTCACCCCTCCACTTT. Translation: CASSPTAGRNSPLHF.

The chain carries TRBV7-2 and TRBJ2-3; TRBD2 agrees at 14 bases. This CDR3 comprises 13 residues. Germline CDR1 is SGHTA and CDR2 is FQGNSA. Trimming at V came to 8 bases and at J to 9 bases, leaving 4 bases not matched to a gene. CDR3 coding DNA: TGTGCCAGCGGGACTAGCGGGGGTGAAACGCAGTATTTT. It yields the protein CASGTSGGETQYF.

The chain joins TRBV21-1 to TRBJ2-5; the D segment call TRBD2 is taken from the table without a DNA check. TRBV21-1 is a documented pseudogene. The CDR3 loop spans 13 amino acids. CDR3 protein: CARRTRSQETQYF. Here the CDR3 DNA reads TGTGCCAGAAGGACTAGGAGTCAAGAGACCCAGTACTTC.

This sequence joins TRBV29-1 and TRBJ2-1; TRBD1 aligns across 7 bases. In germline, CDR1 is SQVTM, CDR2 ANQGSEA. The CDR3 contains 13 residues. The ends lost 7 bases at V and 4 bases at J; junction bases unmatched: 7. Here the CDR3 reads CSAYHRGYNEQFF. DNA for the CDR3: TGCAGCGCCTACCACAGGGGTTACAATGAGCAGTTCTTC.

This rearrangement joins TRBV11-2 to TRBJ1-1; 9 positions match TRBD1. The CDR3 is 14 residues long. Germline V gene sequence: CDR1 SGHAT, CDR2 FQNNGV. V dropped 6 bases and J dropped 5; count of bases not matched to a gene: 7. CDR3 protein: CASSPQGAITEAFF. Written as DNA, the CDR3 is TGTGCCAGCAGTCCACAGGGGGCGATTACTGAAGCTTTCTTT.

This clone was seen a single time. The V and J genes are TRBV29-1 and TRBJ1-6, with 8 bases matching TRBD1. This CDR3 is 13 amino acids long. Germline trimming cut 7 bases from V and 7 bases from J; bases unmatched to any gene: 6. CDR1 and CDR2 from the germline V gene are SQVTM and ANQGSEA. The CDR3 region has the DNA TGCAGCGCCCGGACAGGGTTAAATTCACCCCTCCACTTT. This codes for CSARTGLNSPLHF.

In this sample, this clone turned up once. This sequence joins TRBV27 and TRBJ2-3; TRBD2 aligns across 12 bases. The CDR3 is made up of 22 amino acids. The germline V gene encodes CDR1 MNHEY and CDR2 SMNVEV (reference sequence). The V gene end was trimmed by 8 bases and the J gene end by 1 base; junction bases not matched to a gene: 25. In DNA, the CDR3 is TGTGCCAGCCCACTCTCCGTGTTTGTCGCTAGCGGGGGGGCGGTCGGCACAGATACGCAGTATTTT. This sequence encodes CASPLSVFVASGGAVGTDTQYF.

DNA of the CDR3: TGTGCCACCAGTGACCCTAGCGGGGGAGTCACCGGGGAGCTGTTTTTT. Its protein product is CATSDPSGGVTGELFF. The chain recombines TRBV24-1 with TRBJ2-2, with 10 bases lining up with TRBD2. The CDR3 is 16 amino acids. Germline V gene sequence: CDR1 KGHDR, CDR2 SFDVKD. The V segment lost 4 bases and the J segment 4 bases; nucleotides outside the gene matches: 5.

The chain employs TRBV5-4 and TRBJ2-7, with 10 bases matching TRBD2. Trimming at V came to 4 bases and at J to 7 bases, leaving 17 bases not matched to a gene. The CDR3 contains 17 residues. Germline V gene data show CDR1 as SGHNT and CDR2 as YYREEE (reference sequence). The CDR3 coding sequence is TGTGCCAGCAGCGCTGGACTAGCGGAACTCTCCCGGGGAGAGCAGTACTTC. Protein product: CASSAGLAELSRGEQYF.

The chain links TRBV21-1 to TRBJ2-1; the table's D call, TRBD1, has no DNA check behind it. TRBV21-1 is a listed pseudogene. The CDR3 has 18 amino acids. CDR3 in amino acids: CASSKEGRDRGLKDEQFF. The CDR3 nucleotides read TGTGCCAGCAGCAAAGAGGGACGGGACAGGGGGCTGAAGGATGAGCAGTTCTTC.

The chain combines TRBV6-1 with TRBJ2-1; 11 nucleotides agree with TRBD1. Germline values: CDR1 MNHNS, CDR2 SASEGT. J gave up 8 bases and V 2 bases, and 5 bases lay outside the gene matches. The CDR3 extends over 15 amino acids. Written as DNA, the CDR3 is TGTGCCAGCAGTGAACCGGGACAGGGGGGGGATGAGCAGTTCTTC. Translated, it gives CASSEPGQGGDEQFF.

CDR3 sequence reads: CSASEAGTPLHADTQYF. For the CDR3, the DNA is TGCAGTGCTAGTGAGGCGGGGACGCCGCTGCACGCAGATACGCAGTATTTT. This chain uses TRBV20-1 with TRBJ2-3; D possibly corresponds to TRBD2 (6 bases). The CDR3 sequence is 17 residues long. V dropped 3 bases and J dropped 4 bases, with 23 bases sitting between them. Germline values: CDR1 DFQATT, CDR2 SNEGSKA (reference sequence).

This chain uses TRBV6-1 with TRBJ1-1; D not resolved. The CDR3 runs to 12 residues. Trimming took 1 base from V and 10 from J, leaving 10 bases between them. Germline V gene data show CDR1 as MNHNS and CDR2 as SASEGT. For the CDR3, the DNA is TGTGCCAGCAGTGAAGAGCGGGGTATAGCTTTCTTT. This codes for CASSEERGIAFF.

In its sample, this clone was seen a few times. CDR3 amino acids: CASSLMVGSRGITDTQYF. As DNA, the CDR3 is TGTGCCAGCAGCTTAATGGTAGGGTCAAGGGGGATCACAGATACGCAGTATTTT. The chain recombines TRBV7-6 with TRBJ2-3; D perhaps matches TRBD1 (6 bases). CDR1 and CDR2 from the germline V gene are SGHVS and FNYEAQ. V was cut by 2 bases and J by 2 bases, with 20 bases left in between. CDR3 length: 18 residues.